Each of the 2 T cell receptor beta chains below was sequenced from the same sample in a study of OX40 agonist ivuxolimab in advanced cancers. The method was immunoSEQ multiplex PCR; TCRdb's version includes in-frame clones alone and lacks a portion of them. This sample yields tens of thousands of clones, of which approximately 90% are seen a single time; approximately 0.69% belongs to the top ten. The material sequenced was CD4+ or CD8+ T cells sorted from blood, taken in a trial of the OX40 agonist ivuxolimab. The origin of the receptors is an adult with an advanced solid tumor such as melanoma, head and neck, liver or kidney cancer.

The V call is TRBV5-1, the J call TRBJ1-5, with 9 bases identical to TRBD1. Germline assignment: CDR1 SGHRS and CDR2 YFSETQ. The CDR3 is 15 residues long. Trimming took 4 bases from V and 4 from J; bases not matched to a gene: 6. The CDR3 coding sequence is TGCGCCAGCAGCCCCAGGACAGGGGTTAATCAGCCCCAGCATTTT. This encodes CASSPRTGVNQPQHF.

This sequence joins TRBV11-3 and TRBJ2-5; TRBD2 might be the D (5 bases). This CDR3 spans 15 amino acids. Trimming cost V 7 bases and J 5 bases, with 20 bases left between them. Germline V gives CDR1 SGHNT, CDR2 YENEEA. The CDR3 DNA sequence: TGTGCCAGCACCGTCGACGGACTTTCCGGGGAGACCCAGTACTTC. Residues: CASTVDGLSGETQYF.